The clone carrying this T cell receptor beta chain occurred a few times. Its cognate antigen is unknown. This sample is drawn from a study of T cells in Graves' hyperthyroidism and ophthalmopathy. Study-level points and caveats: The model made its ophthalmopathy prediction, and onset followed a median roughly six months later. By a 13 V-J model, ophthalmopathy was set apart from stable hyperthyroidism.

Sampled blood dates from first hyperthyroidism diagnosis, and it precedes any ophthalmopathy symptoms. The PBMCs had their origin in 7.5 to 10 ml of fresh peripheral blood. This CDR3 is built from 12 residues. CDR1 and CDR2 from the germline V gene are KGHDR and SFDVKD. The V end was cut by 1 base, the J end by 6 bases, with 4 bases between. RNA transcripts gave rise to amplified TCR beta CDR3 regions. The HTBI set primed first-round TCR CDR3 RT-PCR. TCRdb reprocessed the multiplex PCR reads via MiXCR and lists one record per CDR3 protein. This table has roughly 500,000 distinct CDR3 sequences, about 15% appearing once.

The TCR sequence derives from a woman younger than 45 with Graves' hyperthyroidism that later progressed to Graves' ophthalmopathy. The J gene is TRBJ2-3, the V gene TRBV24-1; D gene uncertain. The sample taken for sequencing was blood. Here the CDR3 DNA reads TGTGCCACCAGTGATTTCGGGGATACGCAGTATTTT. Its protein product is CATSDFGDTQYF.